A selection of T cell receptor beta chains follows, all from one sample in a study of OX40 agonist ivuxolimab in advanced cancers. Sequenced by immunoSEQ multiplex PCR; TCRdb stores in-frame clones only, minus some. The data show tens of thousands of clones, about 95% seen once. Sequenced here: CD4+ or CD8+ T cells sorted from blood, sampled in a trial of the OX40 agonist ivuxolimab. These TCRs come from an adult with an advanced solid tumor such as melanoma, head and neck, liver or kidney cancer. CDR3s include the opening cysteine and the closing phenylalanine or tryptophan. A D gene is named only where the DNA matches it firmly. Size is stated for part of the rows, as once, few or many counts, or as a class when the clone is expanded.

j_call clone_size v_call d_call cdr3_aa cdr3_nt
TRBJ2-1 - TRBV4-1 TRBD2 CASSQDSGGYNEQFF TGCGCCAGCAGCCAAGATTCGGGGGGCTACAATGAGCAGTTCTTC
TRBJ1-2 - TRBV4-3 - CASSPRDREGGYGYTF TGCGCCAGCAGCCCCAGGGACCGAGAAGGAGGCTATGGCTACACCTTC
TRBJ2-6 - TRBV27 - CASSFQYPTSGANVLTF TGTGCCAGCAGTTTTCAGTACCCAACCTCTGGGGCCAACGTCCTGACTTTC
TRBJ2-4 - TRBV11-3 TRBD2 CASSQRTSGGDHIQYF TGTGCCAGCAGCCAGAGGACTAGCGGGGGGGACCACATTCAGTACTTC
TRBJ2-2 - TRBV29-1 - CSAPGVTGELFF TGCAGCGCCCCAGGGGTCACCGGGGAGCTGTTTTTT
TRBJ2-3 - TRBV15 TRBD2 CATSRSGRALADTQYF TGTGCCACCAGCAGGAGCGGGAGGGCCTTGGCAGATACGCAGTATTTT
TRBJ1-4 - TRBV27 - CASSLRDLGGKLFF TGTGCCAGCAGTTTACGGGACCTGGGTGGAAAACTGTTTTTT
TRBJ2-7 - TRBV27 - CATQDSYEQYF TGTGCCACCCAGGATTCCTACGAGCAGTACTTC
TRBJ2-1 - TRBV6-6 - CASSYREWEQFF TGTGCCAGCAGTTACAGGGAGTGGGAGCAGTTCTTC
TRBJ1-2 once TRBV5-1 TRBD1 CASSLDVTGPYGYTF TGCGCCAGCAGCTTGGACGTGACAGGGCCCTATGGCTACACCTTC
TRBJ2-3 once TRBV18 - CASSPFSGDSTDTQYF TGTGCCAGCTCACCATTCAGCGGAGATTCCACAGATACGCAGTATTTT
TRBJ2-2 - TRBV5-6 - CASSLGQHTGELFF TGTGCCAGCAGCTTAGGACAGCACACCGGGGAGCTGTTTTTT
TRBJ2-1 - TRBV30 - CAWDAHNEQFF TGTGCCTGGGACGCACACAATGAGCAGTTCTTC
TRBJ2-5 - TRBV27 - CASSPHGTKETQYF TGTGCCAGCAGCCCCCACGGGACCAAAGAGACCCAGTACTTC
TRBJ1-2 - TRBV28 TRBD1 CASIARTGRSMGYTF TGTGCCAGCATCGCGCGGACAGGCCGGTCTATGGGCTACACCTTC
TRBJ1-1 once TRBV28 TRBD1 CASSLLGTGVKEAEAFF TGTGCCAGCAGTTTATTGGGGACAGGGGTCAAGGAAGCTGAAGCTTTCTTT
TRBJ2-3 - TRBV7-6 TRBD2 CASSLGAGEPDTQYF TGTGCCAGCAGCTTAGGGGCGGGAGAACCAGATACGCAGTATTTT
TRBJ2-1 - TRBV11-2 - CASSGATGDYNEQFF TGTGCCAGCAGCGGGGCAACAGGAGACTACAATGAGCAGTTCTTC
TRBJ2-1 once TRBV13 TRBD2 CASSLNTPPGLAGHEQFF TGTGCCAGCAGCTTAAACACTCCTCCGGGACTAGCGGGACATGAGCAGTTCTTC
TRBJ2-5 - TRBV7-6 TRBD1 CASSSQWDRVETQYF TGTGCCAGCAGCTCACAATGGGACAGGGTCGAGACCCAGTACTTC
TRBJ2-1 - TRBV5-4 TRBD2 CASSFPASGSQNEQFF TGTGCCAGCAGCTTCCCCGCTAGCGGGAGCCAAAATGAGCAGTTCTTC
TRBJ1-6 once TRBV2 - CASIPPEGFGSPLHF TGTGCCAGCATTCCCCCGGAAGGGTTTGGATCACCCCTCCACTTT
TRBJ2-5 - TRBV28 - CASSPNLGRGRQETQYF TGTGCCAGCAGTCCAAACCTGGGCCGCGGCCGCCAAGAGACCCAGTACTTC
TRBJ1-2 - TRBV15 - CATSAFGGPARGYTF TGTGCCACCAGCGCCTTTGGTGGGCCCGCCAGGGGCTACACCTTC
TRBJ2-5 once TRBV4-1 - CASSQEYLGGQETQYF TGCGCCAGCAGCCAAGAATACCTGGGCGGCCAAGAGACCCAGTACTTC
TRBJ1-5 - TRBV27 - CASSLSREGRQPQHF TGTGCCAGCAGTTTATCCAGGGAAGGCCGCCAGCCCCAGCATTTT
TRBJ1-2 - TRBV11-2 - CASSLEGSYGYTF TGTGCCAGCAGCTTAGAGGGGAGCTATGGCTACACCTTC
TRBJ1-1 - TRBV19 TRBD1 CASNQGANTEAFF TGTGCCAGTAATCAGGGGGCGAACACTGAAGCTTTCTTT
TRBJ1-4 - TRBV6-6 - CASSYDSEKLFF TGTGCCAGCAGTTATGACAGTGAAAAACTGTTTTTT
TRBJ2-7 - TRBV7-6 - CASSLAGDTYEQYF TGTGCCAGCAGCTTAGCAGGGGACACCTACGAGCAGTACTTC
TRBJ1-5 - TRBV21-1 - CASSKLGHHQPQHF TGTGCCAGCAGCAAATTGGGGCACCATCAGCCCCAGCATTTT
TRBJ2-1 - TRBV5-4 TRBD2 CASALGAGGGNEQFF TGTGCCAGCGCCTTAGGAGCGGGGGGTGGGAATGAGCAGTTCTTC
TRBJ2-5 - TRBV9 TRBD2 CASTQGVSGSGETQYF TGTGCCAGCACCCAAGGGGTCAGCGGGAGTGGGGAGACCCAGTACTTC